This T cell receptor (beta chain) appears in the sequencing data of a study of beta chain features in type 1 diabetes. On the study more broadly: The number of sorted cells examined across all samples was 107,917,701.

This clone occurred a few times. cDNA synthesis used the whole RNA isolate, giving expressed TCRB sequences. About 3.6 million reads was the average for naive, central memory and regulatory T cell samples. Profiled with immunoSEQ multiplex PCR; TCRdb holds only in-frame clones, not every one. Of 350,000 to 450,000 clones in the sample, more than 11% were seen once. This CDR3 contains 12 residues. Deletions cut 8 bases from V and 5 bases from J, with 12 bases between. The germline V gene has CDR1 MDHEN and CDR2 SYDVKM. What was sequenced was naive CD4+ T cells from blood. This receptor was identified in a man aged 30-40 years in good health. The V gene is TRBV28, the J gene TRBJ2-5; D not certain. CDR3 coding DNA: TGTGCCAGCTCCTCTTTCGCCGAGACCCAGTACTTC. This gives the protein CASSSFAETQYF.